This entry lists 21 T cell receptor beta chains sequenced from one sample in a study of naive and memory T cell subsets. An equimolar mix of two oligonucleotides served as the beta constant-region primer for TRBC1 and TRBC2. TCRdb itself ran the UMI-ligation and nested PCR reads through MiXCR, one entry per CDR3 protein. Here the sample spans about 21,000 distinct CDR3 sequences, approximately 9.9% being singletons. The material sequenced was central memory CD8+ T cells from blood. These receptors were taken from a human donor in good health.

This clonotype was picked up a small number of times. V usage is TRBV20-1 and J usage is TRBJ2-7; TRBD2 agrees at 7 bases. Germline CDR1 DFQATT, CDR2 SNEGSKA (reference sequence). This CDR3 is built from 15 residues. The junction had 9 bases not matched to a gene; V was cut back by 3 bases and J by 1 base. CDR3: CSASVSFGRSYEQYF. CDR3 DNA sequence: TGCAGTGCTAGCGTGTCTTTCGGGAGGTCCTACGAGCAGTACTTC.

About this clonotype itself: Sequence at one end of the junction differs from germline and may be a read error. This rearrangement joins TRBV9 to TRBJ2-2, with TRBD2 as a possible D gene (5 bases). Germline lookup yields CDR1 SGDLS and CDR2 YYNGEE. The CDR3 sequence is 14 residues long. CDR3 sequence: CASSVGGSTGDLFF. The CDR3 DNA reads as TGTGCCAGCAGCGTAGGAGGGTCCACCGGGGATCTGTTTTTT.

This clonotype turned up a few times. The chain links TRBV20-1 to TRBJ2-1, with D perhaps matching TRBD1 (6 bases). Germline CDR1 and CDR2: DFQATT and SNEGSKA (reference sequence). This CDR3 comprises 17 residues. V was clipped by 2 bases and J by 5 bases, with 22 bases between them. This CDR3 is CSARNRQAPTVDNEQFF. CDR3 DNA: TGCAGTGCTAGAAATCGACAGGCCCCTACTGTTGACAATGAGCAGTTCTTC.

This chain uses TRBV12-3 or TRBV12-4 with TRBJ1-2; TRBD1 might be the D (5 bases). The CDR3 spans 14 residues. Between the trimmed V and J ends, which lost 6 bases and 8 bases, there was a span of 19 bases. CDR3 loop: CASSFEGYRDGYTF. The CDR3 nucleotides are TGTGCCAGCAGCTTCGAAGGTTATCGGGACGGCTACACCTTC.

This clonotype was observed at least ten times. The CDR3 DNA is TGTGCCAGCAGTGACTCGATCGAGCGTAATGAGCAGTTCTTC. Translating gives CASSDSIERNEQFF. V gene TRBV6-4 combines with J gene TRBJ2-1; no clear D. Trimming took off 0 bases at V and 7 bases at J, with 10 bases between the two ends. In germline, CDR1 is MRHNA, CDR2 SNTAGT. This CDR3 region has 14 residues.

The table lists this clonotype with a few counts. V and J are TRBV12-3 or TRBV12-4 and TRBJ2-1; perhaps TRBD2 as D (7 bases). V lost 6 bases and J lost 9, with 21 bases in between. The CDR3 is made up of 15 amino acids. CDR3: CASSSGGGGASEQFF. CDR3 nucleotides: TGTGCCAGCAGCTCTGGGGGTGGGGGGGCGAGTGAGCAGTTCTTC.

In its sample, this clonotype was seen a few times. This chain links TRBV28 with TRBJ1-2, with TRBD1 identical over 8 bases. V was clipped by 6 bases and J by 5 bases; unmatched bases: 20. Germline lookup yields CDR1 MDHEN and CDR2 SYDVKM. This CDR3 region has 18 residues. CDR3 nucleotide sequence: TGTGCCAGCAGCCCTCTCTACGACAGGGGTCTAAGGGGGTATGGCTACACCTTC. Translating it yields CASSPLYDRGLRGYGYTF.

This clonotype was recorded many times. The V gene is TRBV7-9, the J gene TRBJ2-7, with D tentatively TRBD1 (6 bases). CDR1 is SEHNR and CDR2 is FQNEAQ in the germline V gene (reference sequence). Trimming took off 5 bases at V and 2 bases at J, with 13 bases between the two ends. This CDR3 spans 14 amino acids. The CDR3 sequence is CASSGQTEAYEQYF. The DNA for the CDR3 is TGTGCCAGCAGCGGACAGACAGAGGCCTACGAGCAGTACTTC.

This clonotype showed up many times. The chain is built from TRBV11-1 and TRBJ1-1; D remains ambiguous. From germline, CDR1 is SGHAT and CDR2 FQDESV (reference sequence). CDR3 length equals 14 residues. V was cut by 3 bases and J by 1 base, with 9 bases left in between. CDR3 region: CASSFGRANTEAFF. The DNA of the CDR3 is TGTGCCAGCAGCTTCGGTAGAGCGAACACTGAAGCTTTCTTT.

This clonotype was found many times. The V gene is TRBV24-1, the J gene TRBJ1-1, with D tentatively TRBD1 (6 bases). V was cut by 8 bases and J by 5 bases, with 8 bases left in between. There are 11 residues in the CDR3. Germline values: CDR1 KGHDR, CDR2 SFDVKD. The CDR3 DNA reads as TGTGCCACCATGCAGGGGACTGAAGCTTTCTTT. It specifies CATMQGTEAFF.

This clonotype was recorded at least ten times. The chain recombines TRBV20-1 with TRBJ2-7; a weak D match, TRBD2 (6 bases). The CDR3 has 16 residues. V dropped 1 base and J dropped 2 bases, with 18 bases sitting between them. CDR1 DFQATT and CDR2 SNEGSKA come from the germline V gene (reference sequence). CDR3 sequence reads: CSARAQRASKTYEQYF. The CDR3 DNA follows: TGCAGTGCTAGAGCACAGCGGGCCTCGAAAACCTACGAGCAGTACTTC.

CDR3 amino acids: CASSVQGVNTGELFF. The CDR3 DNA reads TGTGCCAGCAGCGTACAGGGGGTCAACACCGGGGAGCTGTTTTTT. The rearrangement uses TRBV9 and TRBJ2-2; 7 nucleotides line up with TRBD1. The CDR3 has 15 residues. CDR1 is SGDLS, CDR2 YYNGEE, per germline. The trim removed 1 base at V and 2 bases at J, leaving 2 bases unmatched. Full variable domain (remainder filled in from reference TRBV9 and TRBJ2-2): DSGVTQTPKHLITATGQRVTLRCSPRSGDLSVYWYQQSLDQGLQFLIQYYNGEERAKGNILERFSAQQFPDLHSELNLSSLELGDSALYFCASSVQGVNTGELFFGEGSRLTVL.

The sample holds a few counts of this clonotype. The chain recombines TRBV20-1 with TRBJ2-1, with 9 bases aligning to TRBD2. Germline V gene sequence: CDR1 DFQATT, CDR2 SNEGSKA (reference sequence). CDR3 size: 16 residues. With V trimmed by 0 bases and J by 1 base, 4 bases remained unmatched. CDR3 sequence reads: CSARDGSGRSYNEQFF. The CDR3 bases are TGCAGTGCTAGAGATGGAAGCGGGAGGTCCTACAATGAGCAGTTCTTC.

V is TRBV4-1 and J is TRBJ1-5; no definite D call. Trimming pared 1 base from V and 7 bases from J, leaving 11 bases between. The CDR3 sequence is 14 residues long. CDR1 and CDR2 from the germline V gene are MGHRA and YSYEKL. CDR3 bases: TGCGCCAGCAGCCAAGGGGCTACTGGGCAGCCCCAGCATTTT. Protein sequence: CASSQGATGQPQHF.

This clonotype was detected only a few times. The rearrangement links TRBV7-6 to TRBJ2-7; 7 bases are a match to TRBD2. Germline V gene sequence: CDR1 SGHVS, CDR2 FNYEAQ. V dropped 5 bases and J dropped 7; count of bases not matched to a gene: 11. CDR3 length: 14 amino acids. The CDR3 coding sequence is TGTGCCAGCAGCCTAGGGACCGACGGGGGGGAGCAGTACTTC. Protein sequence: CASSLGTDGGEQYF. The variable domain in full, with the rest retrieved from reference TRBV7-6 and TRBJ2-7, is GAGVSQSPRYKVTKRGQDVALRCDPISGHVSLYWYRQALGQGPEFLTYFNYEAQQDKSGLPNDRFSAERPEGSISTLTIQRTEQRDSAMYRCASSLGTDGGEQYFGPGTRLTVT.

This chain connects TRBV20-1 to TRBJ2-1; 9 positions agree with TRBD2. The germline CDR1 and CDR2 sequences are DFQATT and SNEGSKA (reference sequence). Germline trimming cut 6 bases from V and 8 bases from J; bases unmatched to any gene: 20. This CDR3 has 17 amino acids. CDR3 protein: CSATVGLLAGRVYEQFF. CDR3 nucleotides: TGCAGTGCAACCGTTGGGTTACTAGCGGGTCGGGTGTATGAGCAGTTCTTC.

The chain combines TRBV6-5 with TRBJ1-3, with 7 positions matching TRBD1. This CDR3 is built from 16 residues. J gave up 4 bases and V 6 bases, and 12 bases lay outside the gene matches. Per germline, CDR1 MNHEY and CDR2 SVGAGI. The CDR3 loop reads CASRNKRGGAGNTIYF. CDR3 DNA sequence: TGTGCCAGCAGGAACAAGCGAGGGGGCGCGGGAAACACCATATATTTT.

This clonotype was found many times. The DNA for the CDR3 is TGTGCCAGCAGTTACTCTGGCAGGGGAAACTATGGCTACACCTTC. It yields the protein CASSYSGRGNYGYTF. The V and J genes are TRBV6-2 or TRBV6-3 and TRBJ1-2, with TRBD1 as a possible D gene (6 bases). Germline loops: CDR1 MNHEY, CDR2 SVGEGT. The CDR3 extends over 15 amino acids. V was shortened by 0 bases and J by 2 bases, with 10 bases between the two germline ends.

The rearrangement uses TRBV6-5 and TRBJ2-1; the match to TRBD2 covers 10 bases. Germline CDR1 MNHEY, CDR2 SVGAGI. This CDR3 region has 14 residues. V lost 4 bases and J lost 9; bases outside the gene matches: 6. The CDR3 DNA reads TGTGCCAGCAGTTCGGGACTAGCGTTTGTTGAGCAGTTCTTC. Encoded protein: CASSSGLAFVEQFF.

Many counts were recorded for this clonotype. The CDR3 spells CASSLSGGGASEAFF. CDR3 coding DNA: TGTGCCAGCAGTTTATCAGGGGGGGGGGCGAGTGAAGCTTTCTTT. This sequence joins TRBV27 and TRBJ1-1; TRBD1 is a possible D gene (6 bases). This CDR3 has 15 amino acids. Trimming pared 0 bases from V and 7 bases from J, leaving 15 bases between. The germline gives CDR1 MNHEY, CDR2 SMNVEV (reference sequence).

This clonotype was seen at least ten times. The chain joins TRBV7-2 to TRBJ2-7; possible D gene TRBD2, 6 bases. Germline values: CDR1 SGHTA, CDR2 FQGNSA. Trimming took 2 bases from V and 6 from J, leaving 17 bases between them. This CDR3 is built from 15 residues. CDR3 sequence reads: CASSLRVAGTPEQYF. The CDR3 bases are TGTGCCAGCAGCTTAAGGGTTGCGGGAACTCCCGAGCAGTACTTC.